This record concerns one T cell receptor beta chain sequence. Its matching antigen is unknown. The data were produced by immunoSEQ multiplex PCR, yet TCRdb's version contains in-frame clones alone and is incomplete. The sample comprises roughly 120,000 clones, 88% of which are singletons, and roughly 2.2% rests with the top ten. Trimming pared 8 bases from V and 5 bases from J, leaving 18 bases between. The CDR3 runs to 14 residues. The V gene's germline CDR1 is KGHSY and CDR2 FQNENV. The source of the sample is a study of cytomegalovirus exposure and HLA in healthy donors. Points from the study as a whole: The authors enumerated over 150 TCR beta chains as linked to cytomegalovirus.

The donors were members of the roughly 130-subject validation cohort (separate from the roughly 670-subject first cohort). V usage is TRBV16 and J usage is TRBJ1-2, with D perhaps matching TRBD1 (5 bases). The material sequenced was PBMCs. The clonotype comes from a woman in her late teens or twenties in good health and CMV-seronegative. The CDR3 region has the DNA TGTGCCAGCGTACCACAGGAGGGGAGGTATGGCTACACCTTC. It codes for CASVPQEGRYGYTF. Full variable domain (remainder filled in from reference TRBV16 and TRBJ1-2): GEEVAQTPKHLVRGEGQKAKLYCAPIKGHSYVFWYQQVLKNEFKFLISFQNENVFDETGMPKERFSAKCLPNSPCSLEIQATKLEDSAVYFCASVPQEGRYGYTFGSGTRLTVV.